The clone carrying this T cell receptor beta chain was detected once. TCRdb keeps only in-frame clones here, not all; method: immunoSEQ multiplex PCR. The repertoire includes approximately 56,000 clones, just over 95% of them detected once, and roughly 1.1% sits in the top ten. These data belong to a study of siplizumab effects on memory and regulatory T cells. V lost 4 bases and J 0 bases, leaving 8 bases between the germline ends. Germline V gives CDR1 SGHRS, CDR2 YFSETQ. The CDR3 runs to 14 residues. Sequencing was done on a sample of naive CD8+ T cells sorted from blood. The origin of this receptor is a human donor in good health. The gene calls are TRBV5-1 and TRBJ1-5; D remains unclear. The CDR3 sequence is CASSPGYSNQPQHF. CDR3 nucleotide sequence: TGCGCCAGCAGCCCGGGATATAGCAATCAGCCCCAGCATTTT.